Listed below are T cell receptor beta chains from one sample, sequenced in a study of cytomegalovirus exposure and HLA in healthy donors. Sequencing was performed with immunoSEQ multiplex PCR; in TCRdb, only in-frame clones are kept and a portion is missing. The profile covers more than 150,000 clones, with about 79% appearing a single time and about 14% taken by the ten largest. The sample was PBMCs. These TCRs come from a man over 45 in good health and CMV-seropositive. The CDR3 runs from the conserved cysteine through the conserved F or W. A D gene is named only where the DNA matches it firmly. Clone size is stated in some rows and not others, as once, few, many or a class when expanded.

size,V,J,D,CDR3,DNA
-,TRBV28,TRBJ1-2,-,CASSFMSYGYTF,TGTGCCAGCAGTTTTATGAGCTATGGCTACACCTTC
-,TRBV5-3,TRBJ1-2,-,CARSLVFGQALNYGYTF,TGTGCCAGAAGCTTGGTGTTTGGGCAGGCCTTGAACTATGGCTACACCTTC
-,TRBV5-1,TRBJ1-6,TRBD1,CASSLWGQGRHLSSPLHF,TGCGCCAGCAGCTTGTGGGGACAGGGGAGGCATTTGAGTTCACCCCTCCACTTT
-,TRBV10-3,TRBJ2-3,-,CAISDVGGGTDTQYF,TGTGCCATCAGTGATGTAGGGGGTGGAACAGATACGCAGTATTTT
-,TRBV5-1,TRBJ2-7,-,CASTLSSYEQYF,TGCGCCAGCACCCTGAGCTCCTACGAGCAGTACTTC
-,TRBV5-4,TRBJ1-1,-,CASSSQGNTEAFF,TGTGCCAGCAGCTCTCAGGGGAACACTGAAGCTTTCTTT
-,TRBV28,TRBJ2-1,TRBD1,CASSSTGGRIGGQFF,TGTGCCAGCAGTTCCACAGGGGGTCGCATCGGAGGGCAGTTCTTC
-,TRBV4-1,TRBJ1-2,-,CASSQQGLSGYTF,TGCGCCAGCAGCCAACAGGGATTAAGCGGCTACACCTTC
-,TRBV10-3,TRBJ2-2,TRBD2,CAIRRTSGGTGELFF,TGTGCCATCAGACGTACTAGCGGGGGTACCGGGGAGCTGTTTTTT
-,TRBV7-2,TRBJ1-4,TRBD1,CASSARPGQNSEKLFF,TGTGCCAGCAGCGCACGGCCGGGACAGAACAGTGAAAAACTGTTTTTT
-,TRBV18,TRBJ1-2,TRBD1,CASSPDRGSGYGYTF,TGTGCCAGCTCACCAGACAGGGGAAGTGGCTATGGCTACACCTTC
-,TRBV7-2,TRBJ2-1,-,CASSLDRTNEQFF,TGTGCCAGCAGCTTAGACAGGACCAATGAGCAGTTCTTC
-,TRBV4-3,TRBJ1-1,TRBD1,CASSQDRGGQGAAFF,TGCGCCAGCAGCCAAGATCGGGGGGGACAGGGCGCTGCTTTCTTT
-,TRBV5-8,TRBJ2-5,TRBD2,CASRSGLAGGPIQETQYF,TGTGCCAGCAGGTCGGGACTAGCGGGGGGGCCGATCCAAGAGACCCAGTACTTC
-,TRBV7-9,TRBJ2-3,-,CASSFRDTQYF,TGTGCCAGCAGCTTTCGAGATACGCAGTATTTT
few,TRBV28,TRBJ2-5,-,CASSSGRETQYF,TGTGCCAGCAGTTCAGGGAGGGAGACCCAGTACTTC
-,TRBV4-1,TRBJ1-2,-,CASSQRTDYGYTF,TGCGCCAGCAGCCAGAGGACTGACTATGGCTACACCTTC
-,TRBV5-5,TRBJ2-6,TRBD1,CASSRQGSGANVLTF,TGTGCCAGCAGCCGACAGGGGTCTGGGGCCAACGTCCTGACTTTC
few,TRBV6-6,TRBJ2-3,TRBD1,CASSYRDRGDTQYF,TGTGCCAGCAGTTACAGGGACAGGGGGGATACGCAGTATTTT
-,TRBV13,TRBJ2-7,-,CASSLLAFGKSYEQYF,TGTGCTAGCAGCTTGCTCGCTTTCGGTAAATCCTACGAGCAGTACTTC
-,TRBV28,TRBJ1-1,-,CASSSYMNTEAFF,TGTGCCAGCAGTTCGTACATGAACACTGAAGCTTTCTTT
-,TRBV2,TRBJ1-5,-,CASSVQGQGQPQHF,TGTGCCAGCAGTGTTCAGGGGCAGGGTCAGCCCCAGCATTTT
-,TRBV4-3,TRBJ1-2,-,CASSQDRAGLVDGYTF,TGCGCCAGCAGCCAAGATCGGGCAGGGCTAGTGGATGGCTACACCTTC
-,TRBV9,TRBJ2-5,TRBD1,CASSLQGAREETQYF,TGTGCCAGCAGCTTACAGGGGGCGCGGGAGGAGACCCAGTACTTC
-,TRBV5-1,TRBJ2-3,-,CASSSGGPADTQYF,TGCGCCAGCAGCTCCGGGGGTCCGGCAGATACGCAGTATTTT
-,TRBV28,TRBJ1-4,-,CASRPGGAHEKLFF,TGTGCCAGCAGACCCGGAGGGGCTCATGAAAAACTGTTTTTT
-,TRBV6-1,TRBJ1-1,TRBD1,CASSFNTTGGTEAFF,TGTGCCAGCAGTTTTAACACTACAGGGGGCACTGAAGCTTTCTTT
-,TRBV7-9,TRBJ2-1,-,CASSSLPEARNEQFF,TGTGCCAGCAGCTCCTTACCGGAGGCGCGGAATGAGCAGTTCTTC
-,TRBV19,TRBJ2-5,TRBD1,CASSMRPGGETQYF,TGTGCCAGTAGTATGCGGCCAGGGGGAGAGACCCAGTACTTC
-,TRBV19,TRBJ2-7,TRBD1,CASSTRQGLQYF,TGTGCCAGTAGTACCCGACAGGGCCTGCAGTACTTC
many,TRBV7-8,TRBJ2-5,-,CASSLDWTQETQYF,TGTGCCAGCAGCTTAGATTGGACACAAGAGACCCAGTACTTC
-,TRBV30,TRBJ2-7,-,CAWSVSRHYEQYF,TGTGCCTGGAGTGTAAGCAGGCACTACGAGCAGTACTTC